This T cell receptor beta chain appears in the sequencing data of a study of STAT5B mutations in CD4+ large granular lymphocyte leukemia. Study-wide results and limits: Compared with healthy controls (2/35), patient top clones favored TRBV06 (8/27). CD4-sorted patient repertoires seemed more clonal than healthy CD4+ repertoires.

Healthy controls were blood donor buffy coats. This clone showed up just once. Antigen: not known. Data came from immunoSEQ multiplex PCR; TCRdb stores just in-frame clones and leaves some out. The sample comprises around 23,000 clones, approximately 80% of which are singletons, and roughly 0.4% rests with the top ten. The germline CDR1 and CDR2 sequences are ENHRY and SYGVKD. The CDR3 is 12 amino acids. Trimming left V 4 bases short and J 2 bases short, with 6 bases between. Material for sequencing was CD4+ T cells from blood buffy coats. This receptor was identified in a human donor in good health. This chain connects TRBV10-3 to TRBJ2-7; tentatively, D is TRBD1 or TRBD2 (5 bases each). The chain's CDR3 is CAISGGTYEQYF. The CDR3 nucleotides read TGTGCCATCAGTGGGGGGACCTACGAGCAGTACTTC.